Ten or more counts support the clone carrying this TCR beta chain. As yet, its antigen is unknown. The sample belongs to a study of identical twins. Overall study results and limits: Instead of following the same donors, the conclusions were based on cross-sectional statistical analysis. Insertions ran lower in abundant cord blood beta clonotypes, though not in memory repertoires.

The cDNA had a unique molecular identifier and a template-switch universal primer site. Each CDR3 protein gets one entry after TCRdb re-called the 5' RACE reads with MiXCR. The data contain about 890,000 distinct CDR3 sequences, more than 9% of them singletons. Germline lookup yields CDR1 MNHEY and CDR2 SVGAGI. V was pared by 6 bases and J by 2 bases, with 6 bases between. The CDR3 consists of 12 residues. Another study also made use of these data, one on yellow fever vaccine responses in identical twins.

The specimen was PBMCs. The V gene is TRBV6-5, the J gene TRBJ2-3; D may be TRBD2 (6 bases). The TCR comes from a woman younger than 30 in good health. CDR3 DNA sequence: TGTGCCAGCAGGGGACTCACAGATACGCAGTATTTT. Amino acids: CASRGLTDTQYF.